This entry lists 32 T cell receptor beta chains sequenced from one sample in a study of blood T cells in healthy people across ages. A second PCR, run for roughly 7 to 12 cycles, used a sample-barcoded 5' primer plus a J-beta primer mix. TCRdb called the 5' RACE reads again in MiXCR, with one record for every CDR3 protein. The repertoire holds roughly 1.9 million distinct CDR3 sequences, with roughly two fifths as singletons. The sample comprised blood. All receptors derive from a human donor in good health.

On this clonotype: One junction end does not reproduce the germline sequence, and a read error may be involved. The chain links TRBV20-1 to TRBJ1-2; D might be TRBD1 (6 bases). The CDR3 is 14 amino acids. Germline assignment: CDR1 DFQATT and CDR2 SNEGSKA (reference sequence). CDR3 residues: CSARRTASNHGYTF. CDR3 DNA: TGCAGTGCTAGAAGGACAGCCTCTAACCATGGCTACACCTTC.

This clonotype occurred a few times. V usage is TRBV7-9 and J usage is TRBJ2-1; D unclear. Per germline, CDR1 SEHNR and CDR2 FQNEAQ (reference sequence). V was pared by 4 bases and J by 10 bases, with 5 bases between. The CDR3 has 10 amino acids. CDR3 loop: CASSYQEQFF. Written as DNA, the CDR3 is TGTGCCAGCAGCTACCAAGAGCAGTTCTTC. Looking up the rest from reference TRBV7-9 and TRBJ2-1 gives the full variable domain: DTGVSQNPRHKITKRGQNVTFRCDPISEHNRLYWYRQTLGQGPEFLTYFQNEAQLEKSRLLSDRFSAERPKGSFSTLEIQRTEQGDSAMYLCASSYQEQFFGPGTRLTVL.

This clonotype turned up a few times. V is TRBV5-1 and J is TRBJ2-1; possibly TRBD2 for D (5 bases). The CDR3 length is 15 residues. Germline V lookup: CDR1 SGHRS, CDR2 YFSETQ. V was pared by 0 bases and J by 3 bases, with 10 bases between. The CDR3 DNA follows: TGCGCCAGCAGCTTGGACAGCGGAAACTACAATGAGCAGTTCTTC. It encodes CASSLDSGNYNEQFF.

The chain joins TRBV20-1 to TRBJ1-2; D is possibly TRBD1 (5 bases). Trimming shortened V by 3 bases and J by 8 bases, and 16 bases separated the two germline ends. The CDR3 runs 13 residues. The germline V gene encodes CDR1 DFQATT and CDR2 SNEGSKA (reference sequence). This CDR3 is CSASRRDSWGYTF. CDR3 nucleotides: TGCAGTGCTAGCCGTCGGGACTCATGGGGCTACACCTTC.

This clonotype was seen at least ten times. V gene TRBV5-1 combines with J gene TRBJ1-1; D gene uncertain. CDR3 length equals 13 residues. Germline V gene sequence: CDR1 SGHRS, CDR2 YFSETQ. Trimming stripped 0 bases from V and 0 bases from J, with 3 bases between. This CDR3 is CASSLVMNTEAFF. Here the CDR3 DNA reads TGCGCCAGCAGCTTGGTGATGAACACTGAAGCTTTCTTT. The full variable domain, rest sourced from reference TRBV5-1 and TRBJ1-1, is KAGVTQTPRYLIKTRGQQVTLSCSPISGHRSVSWYQQTPGQGLQFLFEYFSETQRNKGNFPGRFSGRQFSNSRSEMNVSTLELGDSALYLCASSLVMNTEAFFGQGTRLTVV.

The sample holds a few counts of this clonotype. V gene TRBV20-1 combines with J gene TRBJ2-1; D is unresolved. The end of the DNA aligns better with TRBJ2-7, so the J call may be wrong. CDR1 DFQATT and CDR2 SNEGSKA come from the germline V gene (reference sequence). The CDR3 is 14 residues long. In DNA form, the CDR3 reads TGCAGTGCCCAAATTGACCGGCTTGGGGATGAGCAGTACTTC. This codes for CSAQIDRLGDEQYF.

This clonotype was detected only once. The V call is TRBV2, the J call TRBJ2-5; D uncertain. Germline CDR1 is SNHLY and CDR2 is FYNNEI. CDR3 length: 13 residues. Trimming removed 6 bases at V and 3 bases at J, with 11 bases between. This CDR3 reads CASSLPTEETQYF. The CDR3 DNA is TGTGCCAGCAGCCTGCCGACCGAAGAGACCCAGTACTTC.

The chain recombines TRBV28 with TRBJ1-4, with D possibly being TRBD1 (6 bases). The ends were cut back, 7 bases at V and 7 bases at J, with 16 bases in the middle. Per the germline V gene, CDR1 is MDHEN and CDR2 is SYDVKM. The CDR3 totals 14 residues. The CDR3 reads CASTSQGGGEKLFF. CDR3 in DNA: TGTGCCAGCACTTCACAGGGAGGGGGTGAAAAACTGTTTTTT.

Only a few counts were recorded for this clonotype. This sequence joins TRBV7-9 and TRBJ1-5, with no clear D. Germline CDR1 SEHNR, CDR2 FQNEAQ (reference sequence). The CDR3 has 15 amino acids. Trimming left V 6 bases short and J 0 bases short, with 12 bases between. CDR3 coding DNA: TGTGCCAGCAGTATCTGGCCTAATAGCAATCAGCCCCAGCATTTT. Translation: CASSIWPNSNQPQHF.

This clonotype was detected a few times. The rearrangement links TRBV7-9 to TRBJ2-2; 13 nucleotides line up with TRBD2. Germline CDR1 reads SEHNR; CDR2 reads FQNEAQ (reference sequence). After removal of 5 bases from V and 8 bases from J, the junction contained 8 bases not matched to a gene. CDR3 length: 16 residues. The CDR3 region has the DNA TGTGCCAGCAGCCCGCGACTAGCGGGGGGCCCTGGGGAGCTGTTTTTT. It translates to CASSPRLAGGPGELFF.

This clonotype has a handful of counts. The chain uses TRBV28 and TRBJ2-1; D tentatively reads TRBD1 or TRBD2 (5 bases each). This CDR3 has 13 residues. Trimming removed 10 bases from V and 5 bases from J, with 15 bases in between. Germline CDR1 MDHEN, CDR2 SYDVKM. The CDR3 DNA follows: TGTGCCACTGGAGGTCCAGGGCACAATGAGCAGTTCTTC. This gives the protein CATGGPGHNEQFF. Full variable domain (missing parts from reference TRBV28 and TRBJ2-1): DVKVTQSSRYLVKRTGEKVFLECVQDMDHENMFWYRQDPGLGLRLIYFSYDVKMKEKGDIPEGYSVSREKKERFSLILESASTNQTSMYLCATGGPGHNEQFFGPGTRLTVL.

The chain links TRBV5-1 to TRBJ1-1; no reliable D call. The CDR3 loop spans 15 amino acids. Germline CDR1 is SGHRS and CDR2 is YFSETQ. The V and J ends lost 4 bases and 0 bases respectively, with 13 bases between them. This CDR3 is CASSAQQILNTEAFF. CDR3 nucleotide sequence: TGCGCCAGCAGCGCTCAACAGATACTGAACACTGAAGCTTTCTTT.

The chain uses TRBV29-1 and TRBJ1-2; TRBD1 is a possible D gene (5 bases). Deletions cut 3 bases from V and 2 bases from J, with 10 bases between. This CDR3 region has 13 residues. Per germline, CDR1 SQVTM and CDR2 ANQGSEA. In nucleotides, the CDR3 is TGCAGCGTTGAGGGTCGACAGAACTATGGCTACACCTTC. Protein sequence: CSVEGRQNYGYTF. Complete variable domain (other parts from reference TRBV29-1 and TRBJ1-2): SAVISQKPSRDICQRGTSLTIQCQVDSQVTMMFWYRQQPGQSLTLIATANQGSEATYESGFVIDKFPISRPNLTFSTLTVSNMSPEDSSIYLCSVEGRQNYGYTFGSGTRLTVV.

J is TRBJ1-3 and V is TRBV2; D is unresolved. The length of the CDR3 is 14 residues. Germline V gene lookup returns CDR1 SNHLY and CDR2 FYNNEI. Trimming removed 3 bases at V and 0 bases at J, with 6 bases between. Here the CDR3 DNA reads TGTGCCAGCAGTGAGGACCTCTCTGGAAACACCATATATTTT. It is translated as CASSEDLSGNTIYF.

V is TRBV6-6 and J is TRBJ2-7, with 8 bases fitting TRBD2. Trimming cost V 2 bases and J 4 bases; bases outside gene matches: 7. This CDR3 contains 15 residues. Germline assignment: CDR1 MNHNY and CDR2 SVGAGI (reference sequence). The CDR3 region is CASSYVFRGGYEQYF. CDR3 DNA: TGTGCCAGCAGTTACGTGTTTCGGGGGGGTTACGAGCAGTACTTC.

Turning to this clonotype: One junction end disagrees with the germline gene, perhaps due to a read error. This sequence joins TRBV7-8 and TRBJ1-2; possible D gene TRBD1, 5 bases. Germline values: CDR1 SGHVS, CDR2 FQNEAQ. This CDR3 region has 17 residues. Here the CDR3 DNA reads TGTGCCAGCAGCTCCGGGGGTCAGGGTCTGGGTGACTATGGCTGCACCTTC. Its protein is CASSSGGQGLGDYGCTF. The whole variable domain, filled in from reference TRBV7-8 and TRBJ1-2, reads GAGVSQSPRYKVAKRGQDVALRCDPISGHVSLFWYQQALGQGPEFLTYFQNEAQLDKSGLPSDRFFAERPEGSVSTLKIQRTQQEDSAVYLCASSSGGQGLGDYGCTFGSGTRLTVV.

V gene TRBV5-1 combines with J gene TRBJ2-5; no definite D call. V was pared by 3 bases and J by 2 bases, with 11 bases between. The CDR3 covers 14 residues. Germline V gene data show CDR1 as SGHRS and CDR2 as YFSETQ. Here the CDR3 reads CASSSGPQQETQYF. As DNA, the CDR3 is TGCGCCAGCAGCTCGGGTCCCCAGCAAGAGACCCAGTACTTC. Combining the CDR3 with reference TRBV5-1 and TRBJ2-5 gives the whole variable domain KAGVTQTPRYLIKTRGQQVTLSCSPISGHRSVSWYQQTPGQGLQFLFEYFSETQRNKGNFPGRFSGRQFSNSRSEMNVSTLELGDSALYLCASSSGPQQETQYFGPGTRLLVL.

V gene TRBV20-1 combines with J gene TRBJ2-5; 8 bases match TRBD2. V lost 6 bases to trimming and J lost 4 bases; unmatched junction nucleotides: 7. Germline CDR1 is DFQATT and CDR2 is SNEGSKA (reference sequence). This CDR3 is 13 amino acids long. The CDR3 reads CSAIAGSRETQYF. CDR3 nucleotide sequence: TGCAGTGCAATAGCGGGGAGCCGAGAGACCCAGTACTTC.

V gene TRBV20-1 combines with J gene TRBJ1-2; D perhaps matches TRBD1 (6 bases). Looked up from germline, CDR1 is DFQATT and CDR2 is SNEGSKA (reference sequence). CDR3 length: 16 amino acids. V was clipped by 5 bases and J by 4 bases, with 23 bases between them. The CDR3 reads CSAPQTTGSLSYGYTF. As DNA, the CDR3 is TGCAGTGCTCCCCAGACCACAGGGAGTTTATCCTATGGCTACACCTTC.

This clonotype has just a few counts. CDR3 DNA sequence: TGTGCCAGCAGCCAAGAGATGGCAGGCGCAAATGAGCAGTTCTTC. It is translated as CASSQEMAGANEQFF. V gene TRBV3-1 combines with J gene TRBJ2-1; D unresolved. The CDR3 consists of 15 residues. Trimming shortened V by 0 bases and J by 7 bases, and 13 bases separated the two germline ends. In germline, CDR1 is LGHDT, CDR2 YNNKEL (reference sequence).

This rearrangement joins TRBV7-2 to TRBJ1-5; D is unclear. V was trimmed by 4 bases and J by 7 bases, leaving 11 bases between them. The CDR3 has 13 residues. Germline V gene sequence: CDR1 SGHTA, CDR2 FQGNSA. CDR3 nucleotides: TGTGCCAGCAGCTATGGGGAGCAACAGCCCCAGCATTTT. This sequence encodes CASSYGEQQPQHF.

The J gene is TRBJ1-6, the V gene TRBV29-1, with 7 bases identical to TRBD1. The CDR3 extends over 16 amino acids. Germline V gene sequence: CDR1 SQVTM, CDR2 ANQGSEA. Trimming removed 3 bases from V and 11 bases from J; junction bases left unmatched: 16. The CDR3 loop is CSVEDRSPSGNTPLHF. In DNA form, the CDR3 reads TGCAGCGTTGAGGACAGGAGTCCTTCGGGGAATACACCCCTCCACTTT.

This clonotype has just a few counts. This chain links TRBV4-2 with TRBJ2-7; 9 positions match TRBD2. This CDR3 has 16 amino acids. V shed 3 bases and J 5 bases; nucleotides not matched to a gene: 11. CDR1 and CDR2 (germline): LGHNA, YNFKEQ. The CDR3 protein is CASSQDPPSGADEQYF. As DNA, the CDR3 is TGTGCCAGCAGCCAGGATCCCCCTAGCGGGGCGGACGAGCAGTACTTC.

This clonotype was detected a few times. V and J are TRBV6-1 and TRBJ2-7, with 7 bases identical to TRBD1. The CDR3 is 15 amino acids. Losses at the gene ends were 3 bases for V and 2 bases for J; bases not matched to a gene: 7. Germline V gene lookup returns CDR1 MNHNS and CDR2 SASEGT. The CDR3 nucleotides read TGTGCCAGCAGTGATAGACAGGGTGGGGCCTACGAGCAGTACTTC. Its protein product is CASSDRQGGAYEQYF.

The rearrangement joins TRBV27 to TRBJ1-2; D possibly corresponds to TRBD1 (5 bases). CDR1 and CDR2 (germline): MNHEY, SMNVEV (reference sequence). Trimming took 5 bases from V and 3 from J, leaving 16 bases between them. The CDR3 is 15 amino acids. The CDR3, as DNA: TGTGCCAGCAGTCCGTCCCAGTGGGGGGACTATGGCTACACCTTC. Residues: CASSPSQWGDYGYTF.

A word on this clonotype: One base away lies a much larger clone, so this may be a sequencing read error. The chain is built from TRBV6-5 and TRBJ2-1; D gene unclear. The CDR3 is 13 amino acids. Trimming pared 5 bases from V and 10 bases from J, leaving 15 bases between. CDR1 is MNHEY, CDR2 SVGAGI, per germline. CDR3 protein: CASSHPPSYEQFF. The CDR3 DNA reads TGTGCCAGCAGTCATCCCCCTTCCTACGAGCAGTTCTTC.

The chain carries TRBV13 and TRBJ2-7; D perhaps matches TRBD2 (7 bases). V was shortened by 6 bases and J by 2 bases, with 11 bases between the two germline ends. This CDR3 has 13 residues. Germline lookup yields CDR1 PRHDT and CDR2 FYEKMQ (reference sequence). The DNA of the CDR3 is TGTGCCAGCAGGGGGGGGGCTGCCTACGAGCAGTACTTC. It is translated as CASRGGAAYEQYF.

The chain recombines TRBV7-9 with TRBJ2-7, with a weak D call TRBD1 (6 bases). Looked up from germline, CDR1 is SEHNR and CDR2 is FQNEAQ (reference sequence). The CDR3 is made up of 14 amino acids. The V gene lost 5 bases and the J gene lost 1 base, with 12 bases spanning the gap. The chain's CDR3 is CASSRLTGSYEQYF. CDR3 in DNA: TGTGCCAGCAGCCGATTAACAGGGTCCTACGAGCAGTACTTC.

The J gene is TRBJ2-6, the V gene TRBV21-1; the D segment call TRBD1 is taken from the table without a DNA check. TRBV21-1 is a documented pseudogene. The CDR3 spans 18 residues. CDR3 region: CASSENGTGVSGANVLTF. In nucleotides, the CDR3 is TGTGCCAGCAGCGAGAATGGGACAGGGGTCTCTGGGGCCAACGTCCTGACTTTC.

This clonotype appeared a few times. This chain connects TRBV9 to TRBJ2-1; the match to TRBD2 covers 9 bases. This CDR3 is 16 amino acids long. Germline V gene data show CDR1 as SGDLS and CDR2 as YYNGEE. V trimming: 0 bases; J trimming: 8 bases; junction bases outside the gene matches: 9. As DNA, the CDR3 is TGTGCCAGCAGCGTAGGGTTAGCGGGGGCTTACTATGAGCAGTTCTTC. It yields the protein CASSVGLAGAYYEQFF.

In this sample, this clonotype turned up once. Germline and junction disagree at one end, which may indicate a read error. The V gene is TRBV20-1, the J gene TRBJ2-1; tentative D call: TRBD2 (7 bases). This CDR3 spans 14 amino acids. Germline assignment: CDR1 DFQATT and CDR2 SNEGSKA (reference sequence). The CDR3 DNA is TGCAGTGCTTCTAAATGGGGGGGCTTGAATGGGCAGTTCTTC. Its protein is CSASKWGGLNGQFF.

This clonotype was observed a few times. At one end, the junction sequence differs from germline, possibly due to a read error. V and J are TRBV7-2 and TRBJ2-3; tentative D call: TRBD1 (6 bases). Germline V CDR1 and CDR2: SGHTA, FQGNSA. This CDR3 is 15 amino acids long. The CDR3 protein is CASSPWTASTDTQYF. In nucleotides, the CDR3 is TGCGCCAGCAGCCCGTGGACAGCTTCTACAGATACGCAGTATTTT.